The T cell receptor (beta chain) described here comes from a study of technical replicates of blood from several donors. The assay was immunoSEQ multiplex PCR, and TCRdb's table has in-frame clones only and misses some. The sample contains around 80,000 clones, 94% of which appear only once. Unmatched junction bases numbered 7, after V lost 2 bases and J lost 3 bases. The CDR3 runs 16 residues. CDR1 is SGDLS, CDR2 YYNGEE, per germline. Sequencing input: T cells isolated from PBMCs. V is TRBV9 and J is TRBJ2-7, with 11 nucleotides matching TRBD2. This receptor was taken from a human donor in good health. The CDR3 region is CASSVGLAGIFYEQYF. In nucleotides, the CDR3 is TGTGCCAGCAGCGTTGGACTAGCGGGTATATTCTACGAGCAGTACTTC.